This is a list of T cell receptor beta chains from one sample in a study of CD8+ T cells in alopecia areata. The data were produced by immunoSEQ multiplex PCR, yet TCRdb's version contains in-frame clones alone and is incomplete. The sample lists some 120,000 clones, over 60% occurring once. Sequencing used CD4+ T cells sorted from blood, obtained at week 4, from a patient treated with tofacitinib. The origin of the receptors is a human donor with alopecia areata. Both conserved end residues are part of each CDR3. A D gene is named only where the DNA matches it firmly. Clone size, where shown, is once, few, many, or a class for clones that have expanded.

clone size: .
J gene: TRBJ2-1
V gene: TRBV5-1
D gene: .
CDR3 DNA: TGCGCCAGCAGCTTGGGACAGCAATACAATGAGCAGTTCTTC
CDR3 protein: CASSLGQQYNEQFF

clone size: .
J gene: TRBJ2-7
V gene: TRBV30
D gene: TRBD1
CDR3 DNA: TGTGCCTGGGTCGGGCGGGCAGGGGGCGTCTCCGAGCAGTACTTC
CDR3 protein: CAWVGRAGGVSEQYF

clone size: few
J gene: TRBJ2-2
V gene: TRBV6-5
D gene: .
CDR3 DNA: TGTGCCAGCAGTCCCGACCCCGGATACGGGGAGCTGTTTTTT
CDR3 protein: CASSPDPGYGELFF

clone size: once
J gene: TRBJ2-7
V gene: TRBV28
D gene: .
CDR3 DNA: TGTGCCAGCAGTGGCAGGTCTGATGCCTACGAGCAGTACTTC
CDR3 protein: CASSGRSDAYEQYF

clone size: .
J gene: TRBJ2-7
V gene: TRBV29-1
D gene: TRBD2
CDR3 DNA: TGCAGCGTTAGGGCTAGCGGGTACTCCTACGAGCAGTACTTC
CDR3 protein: CSVRASGYSYEQYF

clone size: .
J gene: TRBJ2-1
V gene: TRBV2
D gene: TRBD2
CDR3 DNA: TGTGCCAGCAGTGAACTCCAGCGGGGGGAGTACAATGAGCAGTTCTTC
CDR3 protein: CASSELQRGEYNEQFF

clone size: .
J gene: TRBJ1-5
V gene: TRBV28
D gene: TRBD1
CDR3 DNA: TGTGCCAGCAGGACAGGGGGTCAGCCCCAGCATTTT
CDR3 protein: CASRTGGQPQHF

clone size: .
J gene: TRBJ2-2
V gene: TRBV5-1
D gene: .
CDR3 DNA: TGCGCCAGCAGCTTGGAGGGACAACAGACCGGGGAGCTGTTTTTT
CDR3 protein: CASSLEGQQTGELFF

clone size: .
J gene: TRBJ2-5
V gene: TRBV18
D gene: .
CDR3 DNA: TGTGCCAGCTCACTCGGGGCATCTGAAGAGACCCAGTACTTC
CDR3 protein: CASSLGASEETQYF

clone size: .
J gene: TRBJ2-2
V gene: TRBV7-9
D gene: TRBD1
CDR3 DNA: TGTGCCAGCAGCTCGGGGACAGCCCTGAACACCGGGGAGCTGTTTTTT
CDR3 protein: CASSSGTALNTGELFF

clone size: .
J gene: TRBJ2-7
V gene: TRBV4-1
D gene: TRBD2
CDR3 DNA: TGCGCCAGCAGCCTTCGCCCTCTAGCGGGGGATGGGGAGCAGTACTTC
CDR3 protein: CASSLRPLAGDGEQYF

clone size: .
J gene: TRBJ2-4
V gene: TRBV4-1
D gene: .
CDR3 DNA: TGCGCCAGCAGCCAAGACTCAGGAAGTGGTGGGGCCAAAAACATTCAGTACTTC
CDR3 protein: CASSQDSGSGGAKNIQYF

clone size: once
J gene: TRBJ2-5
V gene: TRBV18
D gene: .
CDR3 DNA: TGTGCCAGCTCACCCCGGGACTCCAAAGAGACCCAGTACTTC
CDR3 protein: CASSPRDSKETQYF

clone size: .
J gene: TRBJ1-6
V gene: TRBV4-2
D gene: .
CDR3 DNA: TGTGCCAGCAGCCAAGTATCGTCCGATAATTCACCCCTCCACTTT
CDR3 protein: CASSQVSSDNSPLHF

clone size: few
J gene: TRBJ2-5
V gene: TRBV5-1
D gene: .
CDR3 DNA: TGCGCCAGCAGGTCAGGATATACGGAAGAGACCCAGTACTTC
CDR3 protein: CASRSGYTEETQYF

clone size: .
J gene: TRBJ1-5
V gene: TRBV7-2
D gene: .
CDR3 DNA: TGTGCCAGCAGCTTAGACCGGGGCGCAGGCAATCAGCCCCAGCATTTT
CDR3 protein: CASSLDRGAGNQPQHF

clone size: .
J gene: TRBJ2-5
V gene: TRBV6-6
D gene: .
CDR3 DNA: TGTGCCAGTACCACCGGGACTGGTCAAGAGACCCAGTACTTC
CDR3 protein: CASTTGTGQETQYF

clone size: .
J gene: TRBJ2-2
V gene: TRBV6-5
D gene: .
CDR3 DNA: TGTGCCAGCAGGAGGACGGCGGGGACCGGGGAGCTGTTTTTT
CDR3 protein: CASRRTAGTGELFF

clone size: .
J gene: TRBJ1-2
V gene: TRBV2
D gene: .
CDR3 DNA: TGTGCCAGCAGTGACGCGGGGGAAGGCTACACCTTC
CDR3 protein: CASSDAGEGYTF

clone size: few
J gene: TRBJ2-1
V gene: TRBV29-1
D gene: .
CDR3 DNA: TGCAGCGTTCTAAAACAAGCAGGCGATGAGCAGTTCTTC
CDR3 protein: CSVLKQAGDEQFF

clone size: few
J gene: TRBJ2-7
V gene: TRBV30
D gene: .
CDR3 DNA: TGTGCCTGGAGTTCTAGCGCCTACGAGCAGTACTTC
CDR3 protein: CAWSSSAYEQYF

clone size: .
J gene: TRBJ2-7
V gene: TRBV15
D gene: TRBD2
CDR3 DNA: TGTGCCACCGACAGCGGGAGGGAGCCCTACGAGCAGTACTTC
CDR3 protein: CATDSGREPYEQYF

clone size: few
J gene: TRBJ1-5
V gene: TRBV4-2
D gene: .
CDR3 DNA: TGTGCCAGCAGCCAAGGCAGGAACAGCAATCAGCCCCAGCATTTT
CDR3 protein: CASSQGRNSNQPQHF

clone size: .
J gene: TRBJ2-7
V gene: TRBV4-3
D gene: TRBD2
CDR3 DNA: TGCGCCAGCAGCCAGGGAGGGGCGGGAGTTTCTGAGCAGTACTTC
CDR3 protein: CASSQGGAGVSEQYF

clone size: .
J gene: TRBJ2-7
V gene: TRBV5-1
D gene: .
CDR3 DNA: TGCGCCAGCAGCTCACAGGGAGGTAGTCGCTACGAGCAGTACTTC
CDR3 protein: CASSSQGGSRYEQYF

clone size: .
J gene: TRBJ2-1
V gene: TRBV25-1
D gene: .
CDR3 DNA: TGTGCCAGCAGTGGTGCGTTTGAGCAGTTCTTC
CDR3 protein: CASSGAFEQFF

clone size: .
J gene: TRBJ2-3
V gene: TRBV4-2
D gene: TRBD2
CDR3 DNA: TGTGCCAGCAGCTCGAGCGGGGGGCCGACAAATACGCAGTATTTT
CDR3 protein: CASSSSGGPTNTQYF

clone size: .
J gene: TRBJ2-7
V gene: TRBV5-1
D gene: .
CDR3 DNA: TGCGCCAGCAGCTTGGAAGGTCTCCAAGGCGGCTTTGAGGCCTACGAGCAGTACTTC
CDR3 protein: CASSLEGLQGGFEAYEQYF

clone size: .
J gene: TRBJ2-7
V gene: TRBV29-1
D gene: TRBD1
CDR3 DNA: TGCAGCGGGGGGACAGGGGCCTACGAGCAGTACTTC
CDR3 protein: CSGGTGAYEQYF

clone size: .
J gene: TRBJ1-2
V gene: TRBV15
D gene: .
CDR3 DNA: TGTGCCACCAGCAGATCTGTGCAGGGTTCGGGCTATGGCTACACCTTC
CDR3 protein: CATSRSVQGSGYGYTF

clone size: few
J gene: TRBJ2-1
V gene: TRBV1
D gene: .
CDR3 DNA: TGCACCAGCAGCCAAGAAAGGCTAGCGGGACGATACAATGAGCAGTTCTTC
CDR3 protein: CTSSQERLAGRYNEQFF

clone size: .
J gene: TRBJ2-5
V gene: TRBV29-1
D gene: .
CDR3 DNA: TGCAGCGTTGTGGTTGGGGAGACCCAGTACTTC
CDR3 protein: CSVVVGETQYF

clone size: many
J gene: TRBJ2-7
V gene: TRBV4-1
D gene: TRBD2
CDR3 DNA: TGCGCCAGCAGCCGCGGGGGGGTACTCGAGCAGTACTTC
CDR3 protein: CASSRGGVLEQYF

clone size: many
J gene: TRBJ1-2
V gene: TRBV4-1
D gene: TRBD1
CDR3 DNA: TGCGCCAGCAGCCAAGAGGTGGCAGGGGGCTATGGCTACACCTTC
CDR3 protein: CASSQEVAGGYGYTF

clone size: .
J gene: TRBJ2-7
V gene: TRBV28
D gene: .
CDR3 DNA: TGTGCCAGCAGTTTACCGGGATACGAGCAGTACTTC
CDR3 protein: CASSLPGYEQYF

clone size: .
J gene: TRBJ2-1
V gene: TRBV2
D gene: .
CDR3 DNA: TGTGCCAGCAATCCGGGACACTCCTTTGAGCAGTTCTTC
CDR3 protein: CASNPGHSFEQFF

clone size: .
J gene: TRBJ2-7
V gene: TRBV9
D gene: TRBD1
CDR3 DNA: TGTGCCAGCAGCGTAGGGACAGGTAACGTCGACGAGCAGTACTTC
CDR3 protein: CASSVGTGNVDEQYF

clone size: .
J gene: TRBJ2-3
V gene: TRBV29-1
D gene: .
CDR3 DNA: TGCAGCGTAGTCGGGACACAGGCGGTCACAGATACGCAGTATTTT
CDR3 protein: CSVVGTQAVTDTQYF

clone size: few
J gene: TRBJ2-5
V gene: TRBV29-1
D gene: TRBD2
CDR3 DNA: TGCAGCGTCGATCGGACTAGCGGGGCAGAGACCCAGTACTTC
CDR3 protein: CSVDRTSGAETQYF

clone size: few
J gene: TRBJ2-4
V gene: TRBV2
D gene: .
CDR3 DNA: TGTGCCAGCAGTGTGGGACAAACGAAAAACATTCAGTACTTC
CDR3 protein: CASSVGQTKNIQYF

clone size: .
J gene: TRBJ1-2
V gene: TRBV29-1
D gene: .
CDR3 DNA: TGCAGCGTACAAAGTCGGCTATCGATTGTAGGCTACACCTTC
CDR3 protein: CSVQSRLSIVGYTF

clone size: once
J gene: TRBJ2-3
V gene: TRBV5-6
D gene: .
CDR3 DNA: TGTGCCAGCAGAGTCCTTCCCACAGATACGCAGTATTTT
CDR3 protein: CASRVLPTDTQYF